This T cell receptor (beta chain) was obtained from a study of T cell repertoires in cytomegalovirus infection. From the reads, TCRdb called clonotypes with MiXCR, one entry per CDR3 protein. The sample has some 400,000 distinct CDR3 sequences; approximately 30% are singletons. This clonotype was observed many times. There are 16 residues in the CDR3. Germline CDR1 reads SNHLY; CDR2 reads FYNNEI. V trimming: 7 bases; J trimming: 0 bases; junction bases outside the gene matches: 10. Source material: PBMCs. The receptor was derived from a human donor in good health (CMV status not recorded). Some clones in this sample may be carry-over from other donors' samples. V is TRBV2 and J is TRBJ2-3, with 7 bases identical to TRBD2. CDR3 sequence: CASTLPDGRSTDTQYF. The CDR3, as DNA: TGTGCCAGCACTCTCCCTGACGGGAGGAGCACAGATACGCAGTATTTT. The full variable domain, completed using reference TRBV2 and TRBJ2-3, is EPEVTQTPSHQVTQMGQEVILRCVPISNHLYFYWYRQILGQKVEFLVSFYNNEISEKSEIFDDQFSVERPDGSNFTLKIRSTKLEDSAMYFCASTLPDGRSTDTQYFGPGTRLTVL.